This TCR beta chain originates from a study of T-cell memory formation after mild COVID-19. Germline assignment: CDR1 SGHNT and CDR2 YENEEA. This CDR3 spans 15 amino acids. The junction had 8 bases not matched to a gene; V was cut back by 4 bases and J by 9 bases. This clonotype was counted at least ten times. cDNA libraries for TCR alpha and TCR beta, carrying sample barcodes and UMIs, came from 5'RACE with constant-segment primers. From the 5' RACE reads, TCRdb called clonotypes with MiXCR, one entry per CDR3 protein. The table lists about 130,000 distinct CDR3 sequences, approximately 5.9% of them singletons.

Sequenced sample: PBMCs or a T cell subset sorted from them (not recorded which). The chain carries TRBV11-3 and TRBJ2-1; TRBD2 matches at 11 bases. The TCR was taken from an adult woman who had mild COVID-19 (a few samples of this study predate the infection). Cell type and time point are not known. The CDR3 region has the DNA TGTGCCAGCAGCTATCGGCTAGCGGGAGGACCTGAGCAGTTCTTC. Amino acids: CASSYRLAGGPEQFF. The variable domain in full, completed from reference TRBV11-3 and TRBJ2-1, reads EAGVVQSPRYKIIEKKQPVAFWCNPISGHNTLYWYLQNLGQGPELLIRYENEEAVDDSQLPKDRFSAERLKGVDSTLKIQPAELGDSAVYLCASSYRLAGGPEQFFGPGTRLTVL.